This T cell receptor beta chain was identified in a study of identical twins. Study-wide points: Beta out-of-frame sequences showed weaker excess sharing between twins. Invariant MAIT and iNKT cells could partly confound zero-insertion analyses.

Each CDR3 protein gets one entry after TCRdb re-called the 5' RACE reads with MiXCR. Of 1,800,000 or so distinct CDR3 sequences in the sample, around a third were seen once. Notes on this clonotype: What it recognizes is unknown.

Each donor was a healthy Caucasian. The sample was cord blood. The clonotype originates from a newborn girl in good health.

The DNA for the CDR3 is TGTGCCAGCAGCCAAGCGGGCGGGACGATCACAGATACGCAGTATTTT. It encodes CASSQAGGTITDTQYF. The V call is TRBV14, the J call TRBJ2-3, with D possibly being TRBD2 (6 bases). Trimming took off 1 base at V and 2 bases at J, with 13 bases between the two ends. Per the germline V gene, CDR1 is SGHDN and CDR2 is FVKESK. The CDR3 contains 16 residues.